A selection of T cell receptor beta chains follows, all from one sample in a study of T-cell reconstitution after alpha-beta-depleted transplantation in children. Each CDR3 protein gets one entry after TCRdb re-called the PCR reads with MiXCR. The repertoire holds more than 200,000 distinct CDR3 sequences, with roughly 15% as singletons. This specimen was PBMCs, mostly from graft donor cells, taken 360 days after TCRalphabeta/CD19-depleted stem cell transplant. The source of these receptors is a male patient between 2 and 10 years old who had a stem cell transplant for acute lymphoblastic leukemia, so the T cells may come from the graft donor. CDR3s include the opening cysteine and the closing phenylalanine or tryptophan. The order of the fields is clone size, D gene, CDR3 length, V gene, J gene, CDR3 DNA, CDR3 protein. D genes are given only for firm matches. Clone size is given for some rows only: seen once, a few or many times, or a class if the clone is expanded.

-	TRBD2	15	TRBV2	TRBJ2-1	TGTGCCAGCAGTGGGGGAGCGGGGGGGTACAATGAGCAGTTCTTC	CASSGGAGGYNEQFF
-	-	12	TRBV12-5	TRBJ2-7	TGTGCTAGTGGTTTGGACACTTACGAGCAGTACTTC	CASGLDTYEQYF
-	-	17	TRBV13	TRBJ1-6	TGTGCCAGCAGCCCCTTCCGTTGGGGTCAGGATAATTCACCCCTCCACTTT	CASSPFRWGQDNSPLHF
many	-	11	TRBV29-1	TRBJ2-5	TGCAGGTGGACAGCTCAAGAGACCCAGTACTTC	CRWTAQETQYF
few	-	17	TRBV20-1	TRBJ2-5	TGCAGTGCTAGAGATCGTCCGGCAGTAATCGACCAAGAGACCCAGTACTTC	CSARDRPAVIDQETQYF
-	-	15	TRBV5-1	TRBJ2-7	TGCGCCAGCAGCTTGGGGCACACGAGCTCCTACGAGCAGTACTTC	CASSLGHTSSYEQYF
-	-	14	TRBV7-9	TRBJ1-6	TGTGCCAGCAGCCGGAGGGGCTATAATTCACCCCTCCACTTT	CASSRRGYNSPLHF
few	TRBD1	15	TRBV28	TRBJ2-7	TGTGCCAGCAGTTCGACCGGACAGGGGGCTCCCGAGCAGTACTTC	CASSSTGQGAPEQYF
-	-	14	TRBV5-4	TRBJ2-7	TGTGCCATCGGCTACGGGATTAATAACTACGAGCAGTACTTC	CAIGYGINNYEQYF
-	TRBD2	17	TRBV11-2	TRBJ2-5	TGTGCCAGCAGCTATATATCGGGCGGGGGACGACAAGAGACCCAGTACTTC	CASSYISGGGRQETQYF
few	-	13	TRBV5-1	TRBJ1-1	TGCGCCAGCAAGGAGGAGTTGAACACTGAAGCTTTCTTT	CASKEELNTEAFF
few	-	13	TRBV5-6	TRBJ2-1	TGTGCCAGCAGCCCGACGGGATTCTATGAGCAGTTCTTC	CASSPTGFYEQFF
few	TRBD2	17	TRBV10-3	TRBJ2-2	TGTGCCAACGAACATACCAGGACTAGCGCGAACACCGGGGAGCTGTTTTTT	CANEHTRTSANTGELFF
few	-	14	TRBV27	TRBJ2-3	TGTGCCAGCAAGGGGGGATCCGGCACAGATACGCAGTATTTT	CASKGGSGTDTQYF
-	TRBD2	16	TRBV3-1	TRBJ2-3	TGTGCCAGCAGCCAAGGACTAGCGGGGGGGCCAGATACGCAGTATTTT	CASSQGLAGGPDTQYF
few	TRBD1	15	TRBV29-1	TRBJ1-6	TGCAGCGTTCGACAGGGGAGCTCCTATAATTCACCCCTCCACTTT	CSVRQGSSYNSPLHF
-	-	15	TRBV12-3/TRBV12-4	TRBJ2-2	TGTGCCAGTTGGTGGAGACAGGCGATCACCGGGGAGCTGTTTTTT	CASWWRQAITGELFF
-	-	14	TRBV20-1	TRBJ2-5	TGCAGTGCTAGACAGCCACGCCTCCAAGAGACCCAGTACTTC	CSARQPRLQETQYF
few	-	17	TRBV7-9	TRBJ2-1	TGTGCCAGCAGCTTTCGGACTGGACAGAGCTCCTACAATGAGCAGTTCTTC	CASSFRTGQSSYNEQFF
-	-	14	TRBV5-1	TRBJ1-2	TGCGCCAGCAGCCCATTCGAGGGACCGGGTGGCTACACCTTC	CASSPFEGPGGYTF
few	-	11	TRBV7-2	TRBJ2-4	TGTGCCAGCAGCCTAGGAGCCATTCAGTACTTC	CASSLGAIQYF
-	-	14	TRBV4-2	TRBJ1-1	TGTGCCAGCAGCCAAGTAACGGGGGACACTGAAGCTTTCTTT	CASSQVTGDTEAFF